This T cell receptor (beta chain) was retrieved from a study of response to subunit inactivated influenza vaccine. This clonotype occurred many times. TCRdb recomputed calls from the RT-PCR reads with MiXCR, one row per CDR3 protein. Altogether under 550,000 distinct CDR3 sequences are present, approximately 7.1% being singletons, with the ten largest covering 10% to 15%. V was clipped by 1 base and J by 0 bases; unmatched bases: 6. The germline gives CDR1 SGHVS, CDR2 FQNEAQ. The CDR3 length is 17 residues. This specimen consisted of PBMCs from blood, obtained about 24 months after vaccination. This TCR came from a man between 45 and 75 years old who received an inactivated influenza vaccine. The chain is built from TRBV7-8 and TRBJ2-1, with 7 bases aligning to TRBD1. CDR3 sequence (DNA): TGTGCCAGCAGCTTAGTAGGGGACAGCCTCTCCTACAATGAGCAGTTCTTC. Its protein product is CASSLVGDSLSYNEQFF.